Listed below are T cell receptor beta chains from one sample, sequenced in a study of siplizumab effects on memory and regulatory T cells. Sequencing was performed with immunoSEQ multiplex PCR; in TCRdb, only in-frame clones are kept and a portion is missing. The table shows about 82,000 clones, with approximately 88% occurring only once. Sequenced: Tregs sorted from blood. These receptors came from a human donor in good health. CDR3s include the opening cysteine and the closing phenylalanine or tryptophan. The D gene is left open where the match is weak. Only some rows state a clone size, as once, few, many or a class for expanded clones.

-	-	TRBV7-9	TRBJ2-7	CASSLSTYEQYF	TGTGCCAGCAGCTTATCAACCTACGAGCAGTACTTC
-	-	TRBV5-1	TRBJ2-3	CASSLAQSASTDTQYF	TGCGCCAGCAGCTTGGCCCAGTCCGCTAGCACAGATACGCAGTATTTT
-	-	TRBV4-1	TRBJ2-3	CASSQDLGTQYF	TGCGCCAGCAGCCAAGACTTAGGTACGCAGTATTTT
TRBD1	-	TRBV18	TRBJ2-7	CASSSGTGDYEQYF	TGTGCCAGCTCATCAGGGACAGGGGACTACGAGCAGTACTTC
-	-	TRBV4-2	TRBJ2-7	CASSQGGVYEQYF	TGTGCCAGCAGCCAAGGCGGGGTGTACGAGCAGTACTTC
-	-	TRBV6-1	TRBJ1-2	CASSEAVPRYGYTF	TGTGCCAGCAGTGAAGCGGTCCCGAGGTATGGCTACACCTTC
TRBD1	-	TRBV10-2	TRBJ2-6	CASSGRDRSSGANVLTF	TGCGCCAGCAGTGGCAGGGACAGGTCCTCAGGGGCCAACGTCCTGACTTTC
TRBD1	-	TRBV19	TRBJ1-2	CASSILGGIPGQGRGYTF	TGTGCCAGTAGTATACTCGGGGGGATACCGGGACAGGGACGTGGCTACACCTTC
-	once	TRBV18	TRBJ1-1	CASSPGLNTEAFF	TGTGCCAGCTCACCTGGATTGAACACTGAAGCTTTCTTT
-	once	TRBV2	TRBJ1-1	CASSERPTNTEAFF	TGTGCCAGCAGTGAACGCCCGACGAACACTGAAGCTTTCTTT
-	-	TRBV6-5	TRBJ2-1	CASINLARGNNEQFF	TGTGCCAGCATCAATCTAGCGAGGGGAAATAATGAGCAGTTCTTC
-	-	TRBV5-5	TRBJ2-6	CASSLGHSGANVLTF	TGTGCCAGCAGCTTGGGGCACTCTGGGGCCAACGTCCTGACTTTC
-	once	TRBV7-9	TRBJ1-3	CASSPGGLGGNTIYF	TGTGCCAGCAGCCCCGGGGGACTCGGAGGGAACACCATATATTTT
TRBD1	-	TRBV19	TRBJ2-6	CATSPQGAGANVLTF	TGTGCCACCTCCCCTCAGGGGGCTGGGGCCAACGTCCTGACTTTC
-	-	TRBV9	TRBJ2-3	CASSVAGDTDTQYF	TGTGCCAGCAGCGTAGCAGGTGACACAGATACGCAGTATTTT
TRBD2	-	TRBV6-6	TRBJ2-7	CASGTSGGGEQYF	TGTGCCAGCGGGACTAGCGGGGGTGGGGAGCAGTACTTC
TRBD1	few	TRBV5-3	TRBJ1-1	CARSRDSEAFF	TGTGCCAGAAGCAGGGACAGTGAAGCTTTCTTT
-	once	TRBV7-9	TRBJ1-6	CASSSPITRDGDSPLHF	TGTGCCAGCAGCTCGCCGATTACCCGGGACGGGGATTCACCCCTCCACTTT
-	-	TRBV10-3	TRBJ2-2	CAISEVYGQRTGELFF	TGTGCCATCAGTGAGGTTTACGGGCAGAGGACCGGGGAGCTGTTTTTT
-	-	TRBV19	TRBJ1-6	CASSISASNSPLHF	TGTGCCAGTAGTATTTCGGCGTCGAATTCACCCCTCCACTTT
-	-	TRBV18	TRBJ1-1	CASSPLRGGTEAFF	TGTGCCAGCTCACCACTGCGTGGGGGCACTGAAGCTTTCTTT
-	-	TRBV15	TRBJ2-5	CATSRDWGGTYQETQYF	TGTGCCACCAGCAGAGATTGGGGGGGCACGTACCAAGAGACCCAGTACTTC
TRBD1	-	TRBV19	TRBJ1-2	CASSIQGQGFGYTF	TGTGCCAGTAGTATCCAGGGACAGGGTTTTGGCTACACCTTC
-	-	TRBV5-1	TRBJ1-2	CASSSGDGVYGYTF	TGCGCCAGCAGCTCTGGGGACGGAGTATATGGCTACACCTTC
TRBD2	-	TRBV11-2	TRBJ2-1	CASSVSGTSGRNEQFF	TGTGCCAGCAGCGTGTCCGGGACTAGCGGTAGGAATGAGCAGTTCTTC
-	-	TRBV7-3	TRBJ2-5	CASSIGSGETQYF	TGTGCCAGCAGCATAGGTTCGGGAGAGACCCAGTACTTC
TRBD1	-	TRBV5-6	TRBJ1-4	CASSAGTGELDEKLFF	TGTGCCAGCAGCGCCGGGACAGGGGAGTTGGACGAAAAACTGTTTTTT
TRBD1	-	TRBV6-9	TRBJ2-7	CASSYAGTGAEQYF	TGTGCCAGCAGTTACGCTGGGACAGGGGCCGAGCAGTACTTC
-	-	TRBV14	TRBJ1-6	CASSQETGNSPLHF	TGTGCCAGCAGCCAAGAGACAGGAAATTCACCCCTCCACTTT
-	once	TRBV30	TRBJ1-2	CAGNQGRRGGYTF	TGTGCCGGGAACCAAGGCCGCCGAGGTGGCTACACCTTC
TRBD1	-	TRBV19	TRBJ1-2	CASSAAGQAAINYGYTF	TGTGCCAGTAGTGCCGCGGGACAGGCCGCGATAAACTATGGCTACACCTTC
TRBD2	-	TRBV5-4	TRBJ2-5	CASSLGPTSGGAGETQYF	TGTGCCAGCAGCTTGGGACCTACTAGCGGGGGGGCGGGGGAGACCCAGTACTTC
-	once	TRBV4-1	TRBJ1-2	CASSQAPDAAYGYTF	TGCGCCAGCAGCCAAGCCCCAGACGCGGCGTATGGCTACACCTTC
-	many	TRBV10-3	TRBJ2-1	CAISRGRAGDEQFF	TGTGCCATCAGTCGAGGCAGGGCTGGTGATGAGCAGTTCTTC
-	many	TRBV2	TRBJ2-3	CASSEQGTDTQYF	TGTGCCAGCAGTGAACAGGGTACAGATACGCAGTATTTT
TRBD2	-	TRBV9	TRBJ2-5	CASSAGLAGGQETQYF	TGTGCCAGCAGCGCGGGACTAGCGGGGGGGCAAGAGACCCAGTACTTC
TRBD2	-	TRBV18	TRBJ2-3	CASSPMGLAGASTDTQYF	TGTGCCAGCTCACCAATGGGACTAGCGGGGGCTAGCACAGATACGCAGTATTTT